This T cell receptor beta chain was profiled in a study of OX40 agonist ivuxolimab in advanced cancers. Study summary: Treatment received earlier with anti-PD-1, anti-PD-L1 or anti-CTLA-4 agents was allowed, and around 36% had some.

Some clones are missing from TCRdb's copy, which holds only in-frame ones; the method was immunoSEQ multiplex PCR. The data contain 55,000 to 70,000 clones, around four fifths of them singletons. Sampled blood was obtained at baseline, cycle 4 day 1, and cycle 7 day 1. The CDR3 extends over 13 amino acids. The germline V gene has CDR1 SGHNT and CDR2 YYREEE (reference sequence). V lost 3 bases and J 5 bases, leaving 9 bases between the germline ends. This receptor was taken from an adult with an advanced solid tumor such as melanoma, head and neck, liver or kidney cancer. This specimen was CD4+ or CD8+ T cells sorted from blood, taken in a trial of the OX40 agonist ivuxolimab. This sequence joins TRBV5-4 and TRBJ2-1; D uncertain. CDR3 region: CASSSVNDNEQFF. The CDR3 DNA reads as TGTGCCAGCAGCTCAGTCAACGACAATGAGCAGTTCTTC.